What follows are 24 T cell receptor beta chains derived from one specimen sequenced in a study of CD8+CD57+ T cells in acquired aplastic anemia. Genomic DNA provided the template from which TCR beta VDJ and CDR3 profiles were obtained. TCRdb recomputed calls from the reads with MiXCR, one row per CDR3 protein. The repertoire has 400,000 to 450,000 distinct CDR3 sequences, 55% to 70% of them found once; the top ten carry around 4%. The material sequenced was sorted CD4+, CD8+, or CD8+CD57+ T cells (not recorded which) from PBMCs. The receptors here all came from a human donor in good health, serving as a control.

A remark on this clonotype: Since the CDR3 does not end with the conserved phenylalanine or tryptophan, this likely comes from a read error. It is unclear where the CDR3 begins or ends on the DNA, so no DNA is shown, and the CDR3 is as TCRdb lists it. The rearrangement links TRBV7-3 to TRBJ2-7; the table's D call, TRBD2, has no DNA check behind it. Germline assignment: CDR1 SGHTA and CDR2 FQGTGA. The CDR3 length is 13 residues, termini included. The CDR3 loop reads CASSFARADTGEL.

This chain links TRBV12-3 or TRBV12-4 with TRBJ1-4, with 9 bases lining up with TRBD1. This CDR3 has 14 amino acids. V lost 7 bases to trimming and J lost 6 bases; unmatched junction nucleotides: 6. As DNA, the CDR3 is TGTGCCAGCAACCTCCGGGACAGGGATGAAAAACTGTTTTTT. Protein product: CASNLRDRDEKLFF.

The chain joins TRBV7-2 to TRBJ2-7; possible D gene TRBD1, 7 bases. The germline CDR1 and CDR2 sequences are SGHTA and FQGNSA. Deletions cut 5 bases from V and 2 bases from J, with 16 bases between. The CDR3 has 15 residues. The CDR3 sequence: CASSRMTGTPYEQYF. In DNA, the CDR3 is TGTGCCAGCAGCAGGATGACAGGGACTCCCTACGAGCAGTACTTC.

In its sample, this clonotype was seen many times. V gene TRBV20-1 combines with J gene TRBJ2-7; D ambiguous. V was trimmed by 0 bases and J by 2 bases, leaving 8 bases between them. The CDR3 sequence is 13 residues long. Germline assignment: CDR1 DFQATT and CDR2 SNEGSKA (reference sequence). In DNA, the CDR3 is TGCAGTGCTAGAGACGGTAGGGCCTACGAGCAGTACTTC. Protein product: CSARDGRAYEQYF.

This clonotype was counted ten times or more. This chain connects TRBV3-1 to TRBJ1-2; 8 nucleotides line up with TRBD1. V gave up 0 bases and J gave up 6 bases; unmatched junction bases: 6. Germline lookup yields CDR1 LGHDT and CDR2 YNNKEL (reference sequence). This CDR3 has 15 residues. In DNA, the CDR3 is TGTGCCAGCAGCCAAGATCTGACAGGGGCTCATGGCTACACCTTC. This codes for CASSQDLTGAHGYTF.

The chain employs TRBV12-3 or TRBV12-4 and TRBJ1-5; 8 bases match TRBD1. V lost 4 bases and J lost 7; bases outside the gene matches: 6. The CDR3 has 14 amino acids. CDR3 bases: TGTGCCAGCAGTTCTCGCGGGGACAGGCAGCCCCAGCATTTT. It codes for CASSSRGDRQPQHF.

The rearrangement links TRBV4-2 to TRBJ2-3, with TRBD2 identical over 9 bases. The CDR3 has 14 residues. J was trimmed by 2 bases and V by 5 bases; bases with no gene match: 2. Germline V gene sequence: CDR1 LGHNA, CDR2 YNFKEQ. CDR3 loop: CASSASGITDTQYF. CDR3 in DNA: TGTGCCAGCAGCGCTAGCGGGATCACAGATACGCAGTATTTT.

The gene calls are TRBV10-1 and TRBJ2-7, with no clear D. In germline, CDR1 is WNHNN, CDR2 SYGVQD (reference sequence). This CDR3 is 13 amino acids long. Deletions cut 8 bases from V and 6 bases from J, with 17 bases between. The CDR3 DNA is TGCGCCAGCCGTAGTACGCTCTACAGCGAGCAGTACTTC. This sequence encodes CASRSTLYSEQYF.

Regarding this clonotype: A junction end diverges from the germline sequence, so it may reflect a read error. The chain has TRBV6-6 and TRBJ1-2, with D uncertain. Per germline, CDR1 MNHNY and CDR2 SVGAGI (reference sequence). CDR3 size: 14 residues. The CDR3 DNA is TGTGCCAACAGTTGCTCGACGGGAAACTATGGCTACACCTTC. Encoded protein: CANSCSTGNYGYTF.

Only a few counts were recorded for this clonotype. The chain carries TRBV30 and TRBJ1-1, with no clear D. Trimming cost V 2 bases and J 2 bases, with 12 bases left between them. Looked up from germline, CDR1 is GTSNPN and CDR2 is SVGIG (reference sequence). CDR3 length: 14 residues. The CDR3 reads CAWSIHLQNTEAFF. CDR3 in DNA: TGTGCCTGGAGTATCCACTTACAAAACACTGAAGCTTTCTTT. Supplemented by reference TRBV30 and TRBJ1-1, the full variable domain reads SQTIHQWPATLVQPVGSPLSLECTVEGTSNPNLYWYRQAAGRGLQLLFYSVGIGQISSEVPQNLSASRPQDRQFILSSKKLLLSDSGFYLCAWSIHLQNTEAFFGQGTRLTVV.

V gene TRBV20-1 combines with J gene TRBJ1-1; D perhaps matches TRBD1 (5 bases). Looked up from germline, CDR1 is DFQATT and CDR2 is SNEGSKA (reference sequence). This CDR3 is 17 amino acids long. V was clipped by 6 bases and J by 0 bases, with 23 bases between them. The CDR3 nucleotides are TGCAGTGCACAGGTGGTAGGGGCCCTCTCCTTGAACACTGAAGCTTTCTTT. This translates into CSAQVVGALSLNTEAFF.

On this clonotype itself: Relative to the germline gene, one junction end is altered; a read error may explain this. The rearrangement joins TRBV19 to TRBJ1-6; D is perhaps TRBD1 (5 bases). Germline CDR1 is LNHDA and CDR2 is SQIVND (reference sequence). The CDR3 totals 14 residues. The CDR3, as DNA: TGTGCCAGCAGCGGGGGGGAAAAGGACTACACCTTCCATTTT. Translated, it gives CASSGGEKDYTFHF.

This clonotype occurred a few times. Just one base apart from a much larger clone, this may be a read error. This chain joins TRBV3-1 and TRBJ2-1, with 8 bases aligning to TRBD1. V gave up 4 bases and J gave up 4 bases; unmatched junction bases: 9. CDR1 LGHDT and CDR2 YNNKEL come from the germline V gene (reference sequence). The CDR3 spans 16 residues. The CDR3 nucleotides read TGTGCCAGCAGCCCCCCGAGCACAGGGGGATACAATGAGCAGTTCTTC. Protein sequence: CASSPPSTGGYNEQFF.

The V gene is TRBV12-5, the J gene TRBJ2-1; 9 bases fit TRBD2. Germline V gene sequence: CDR1 LGHNT, CDR2 FRNRAP. The CDR3 is 13 residues long. V gave up 5 bases and J gave up 12 bases; unmatched junction bases: 8. CDR3 residues: CASGPRAAGGQFF. As DNA, the CDR3 is TGTGCTAGTGGTCCCCGAGCAGCGGGGGGGCAGTTCTTC.

CDR3 nucleotides: TGTGCCAGCAGCTGGTCGGGACAGGGGGCTTTTGGCGGAAACACCATATATTTT. Amino acid sequence: CASSWSGQGAFGGNTIYF. This sequence joins TRBV7-2 and TRBJ1-3; 12 bases line up with TRBD1. Germline CDR1 SGHTA, CDR2 FQGNSA. The CDR3 is 18 amino acids. Losses at the gene ends were 4 bases for V and 4 bases for J; bases not matched to a gene: 11. Full variable domain (missing parts from reference TRBV7-2 and TRBJ1-3): GAGVSQSPSNKVTEKGKDVELRCDPISGHTALYWYRQSLGQGLEFLIYFQGNSAPDKSGLPSDRFSAERTGGSVSTLTIQRTQQEDSAVYLCASSWSGQGAFGGNTIYFGEGSWLTVV.

This clonotype has more than one count but fewer than ten. A read error may explain this, as a much larger clone is one base away. The rearrangement links TRBV5-1 to TRBJ2-1, with D perhaps TRBD1 or TRBD2 (6 bases each). CDR3 length: 14 residues. V shed 4 bases and J shed 8 bases, with 16 bases lying between them. Germline CDR1 SGHRS, CDR2 YFSETQ. The chain's CDR3 is CASSPRQEGDEQFF. For the CDR3, the DNA is TGCGCCAGCAGCCCGAGACAGGAGGGCGATGAGCAGTTCTTC.

The genes are TRBV29-1 and TRBJ1-5; D gene ambiguous. The CDR3 contains 14 residues. Germline V CDR1 and CDR2: SQVTM, ANQGSEA. Here the CDR3 DNA reads TGCAGTGCTAGGATTTCGTCTAGCAATCAGCCCCAGCATTTT. It translates to CSARISSSNQPQHF. Full variable domain (outside the CDR3, taken from reference TRBV29-1 and TRBJ1-5): SAVISQKPSRDICQRGTSLTIQCQVDSQVTMMFWYRQQPGQSLTLIATANQGSEATYESGFVIDKFPISRPNLTFSTLTVSNMSPEDSSIYLCSARISSSNQPQHFGDGTRLSIL.

CDR3: CASSATGTGDTQYF. The DNA of the CDR3 is TGTGCCAGCAGTGCCACAGGAACCGGGGATACGCAGTATTTT. The rearrangement joins TRBV2 to TRBJ2-3; TRBD1 is a possible D gene (5 bases). Deletions cut 4 bases from V and 6 bases from J, with 14 bases between. In germline, CDR1 is SNHLY, CDR2 FYNNEI. The CDR3 covers 14 residues. Together with reference TRBV2 and TRBJ2-3, the CDR3 gives the full variable domain: EPEVTQTPSHQVTQMGQEVILRCVPISNHLYFYWYRQILGQKVEFLVSFYNNEISEKSEIFDDQFSVERPDGSNFTLKIRSTKLEDSAMYFCASSATGTGDTQYFGPGTRLTVL.

This clonotype was recorded many times. J is TRBJ1-4 and V is TRBV6-5, with TRBD1 matching over 7 bases. The CDR3 has 17 residues. V was clipped by 5 bases and J by 0 bases; unmatched bases: 9. Germline assignment: CDR1 MNHEY and CDR2 SVGAGI. CDR3: CASSPPTGRATNEKLFF. The CDR3 nucleotides are TGTGCCAGCAGTCCCCCGACAGGGAGAGCAACTAATGAAAAACTGTTTTTT.

This clonotype came up a few times. The CDR3 DNA follows: TGTGCCACCAGTTACCCTGGGGCCCGGAGGGAGACCCAGTACTTC. Translated, it gives CATSYPGARRETQYF. This chain uses TRBV15 with TRBJ2-5, with D perhaps being TRBD1 or TRBD2 (5 bases each). Looked up from germline, CDR1 is LNHNV and CDR2 is YYDKDF (reference sequence). With 6 bases removed from V and 5 bases from J, the gap between germline ends came to 19 bases. The CDR3 extends over 15 amino acids.

Regarding this clonotype: This CDR3 is missing its conserved last phenylalanine or tryptophan, likely due to a read error. It is unclear where the CDR3 begins or ends on the DNA, so no DNA is shown, and the CDR3 is as TCRdb lists it. The CDR3 sequence is CASTPGPNNAHFS. This sequence joins TRBV2 and TRBJ2-1; TRBD2 is the table's D call, not checked against the DNA. The CDR3 numbers 13 amino acids, ends counted. The germline CDR1 and CDR2 sequences are SNHLY and FYNNEI.

The chain links TRBV15 to TRBJ2-7, with TRBD2 matching 7 bases. This CDR3 comprises 14 residues. V dropped 4 bases and J dropped 4; count of bases not matched to a gene: 7. Germline CDR1 LNHNV, CDR2 YYDKDF (reference sequence). The CDR3 bases are TGTGCCACCAGCATTTCCGGGACTAAGTACGAGCAGTACTTC. Residues: CATSISGTKYEQYF.

This clonotype was observed a single time. The CDR3 carries no conserved terminal phenylalanine or tryptophan, so it likely arises from a read error. The DNA is omitted, as the CDR3 cannot be located on it reliably, and the CDR3 follows TCRdb's listing. The CDR3 sequence is CASSVTGRNAYAFG. The chain is built from TRBV2 and TRBJ1-1; TRBD1 reflects the table's D call only, with no check against the DNA. Germline V gives CDR1 SNHLY, CDR2 FYNNEI. Including both end residues, the CDR3 is 14 amino acids long.

Only one count was recorded for this clonotype. The chain has TRBV2 and TRBJ1-1; D is uncertain. The CDR3 extends over 14 amino acids. CDR1 and CDR2 (germline): SNHLY, FYNNEI. V dropped 4 bases and J dropped 1 base, with 10 bases sitting between them. CDR3 protein: CASSGSGGNTEAFF. The CDR3 DNA is TGTGCCAGCAGTGGGTCGGGCGGGAACACTGAAGCTTTCTTT.